These T cell receptor beta chains were read from a single sample in a study of blood T cell repertoires in COVID-19. Clones were read by immunoSEQ multiplex PCR, and TCRdb kept only the in-frame ones, dropping some. This sample has about 230,000 clones; around 86% occur once, and the top ten carry roughly 10%. Sample: peripheral blood. Every receptor here comes from a man aged 45-65 years with COVID-19, enrolled during active disease. Each CDR3 is given with its conserved first and last residue. A D gene is named only where the DNA matches it firmly. Size tells how often a clone was seen (once, few, many) or the class of an expanded clone, and some rows leave it out.

clone_size j_call v_call d_call cdr3_nt cdr3_aa
. TRBJ2-7 TRBV7-9 . TGTGCCAGCAGCTTAAAGGGGGACTACCTCTACGAGCAGTACTTC CASSLKGDYLYEQYF
. TRBJ2-7 TRBV11-2 . TGTGCCAGCAGCTTCGACGGGAAATCCTACGAGCAGTACTTC CASSFDGKSYEQYF
. TRBJ1-6 TRBV19 . TGTGCCAGTCAAGAGAGCTCCTATAATTCACCCCTCCACTTT CASQESSYNSPLHF
. TRBJ2-1 TRBV18 . TGTGCCAGCTCACCCCTACGGGACACAGTATACAATGAGCAGTTCTTC CASSPLRDTVYNEQFF
. TRBJ1-2 TRBV2 . TGTGCCAGCAGTGAGGTAGCTCCAACTGGCTACACCTTC CASSEVAPTGYTF
. TRBJ1-1 TRBV28 . TGTGCCAGCAGATCAGGGGTCGTCGACACTGAAGCTTTCTTT CASRSGVVDTEAFF
. TRBJ1-2 TRBV18 . TGTGCCAGCTCACCACAGACGGGTTCAGCTAACTATGGCTACACCTTC CASSPQTGSANYGYTF
. TRBJ1-1 TRBV14 TRBD1 TGTGCCAGCACCCCACCGGGACAGGGTTTCATGAACACTGAAGCTTTCTTT CASTPPGQGFMNTEAFF
. TRBJ2-7 TRBV28 TRBD1 TGTGCCAGCAGTAGACAGGGTGCAGCCTCCTACGAGCAGTACTTC CASSRQGAASYEQYF
. TRBJ2-7 TRBV2 . TGTGCCAGCAGTGACCATGGAGGATCCTACGAGCAGTACTTC CASSDHGGSYEQYF
. TRBJ2-5 TRBV7-2 . TGTGCCAGCAGCTTGTTACTACATACCCAGTACTTC CASSLLLHTQYF
. TRBJ1-1 TRBV7-6 . TGTGCCAGCAGCTTAAGGGGATATGGCACTGAAGCTTTCTTT CASSLRGYGTEAFF
few TRBJ1-2 TRBV5-1 TRBD1 TGCGCCAGCAGCTTGGCTGAACAGGGGAACTATGGCTACACCTTC CASSLAEQGNYGYTF
. TRBJ2-7 TRBV30 . TGTGCCTGGAAAGGGGTGAGGGAGCAGTACTTC CAWKGVREQYF
. TRBJ1-1 TRBV27 TRBD1 TGTGCCAGCAGTCGGGACAGGGCGTTGAACACTGAAGCTTTCTTT CASSRDRALNTEAFF
. TRBJ1-4 TRBV5-1 . TGCGCCAGCAGCGGTGGGGCAGGGCAACGAGAAAAACTGTTTTTT CASSGGAGQREKLFF
. TRBJ2-7 TRBV5-4 TRBD1 TGTGCCAGCAGCTTAGGACAGGGACGATACGAGCAGTACTTC CASSLGQGRYEQYF
. TRBJ2-7 TRBV5-6 TRBD2 TGTGCCAGCAGCTTGGTCGGGGGGGCGGACTACGAGCAGTACTTC CASSLVGGADYEQYF
once TRBJ2-7 TRBV27 TRBD1 TGTGCCAGCAGTCGACAGGGGGCGGTGTCCTACGAGCAGTACTTC CASSRQGAVSYEQYF
. TRBJ1-2 TRBV5-1 TRBD1 TGCGCCAGCAGCCCAGGACAGGGGGCGGTTTACTATGGCTACACCTTC CASSPGQGAVYYGYTF
. TRBJ1-1 TRBV6-5 TRBD1 TGTGCCAGCAGACACAGACAGGGCGACACTGAAGCTTTCTTT CASRHRQGDTEAFF
. TRBJ2-5 TRBV2 TRBD2 TGTGCCAGCAGCCTCCGGGACTATCAAGAGACCCAGTACTTC CASSLRDYQETQYF
. TRBJ2-5 TRBV29-1 TRBD2 TGCAGCGTGCGGGGGGACAACCAAGAGACCCAGTACTTC CSVRGDNQETQYF
. TRBJ1-4 TRBV5-5 TRBD1 TGTGCCAGCAGCCCTGGACAGGGGGAGGCTGGCTGGGAAAAACTGTTTTTT CASSPGQGEAGWEKLFF
few TRBJ2-5 TRBV5-5 TRBD2 TGTGCCAGCAGGGAACCGGGACTAGCAGAGACCCAGTACTTC CASREPGLAETQYF